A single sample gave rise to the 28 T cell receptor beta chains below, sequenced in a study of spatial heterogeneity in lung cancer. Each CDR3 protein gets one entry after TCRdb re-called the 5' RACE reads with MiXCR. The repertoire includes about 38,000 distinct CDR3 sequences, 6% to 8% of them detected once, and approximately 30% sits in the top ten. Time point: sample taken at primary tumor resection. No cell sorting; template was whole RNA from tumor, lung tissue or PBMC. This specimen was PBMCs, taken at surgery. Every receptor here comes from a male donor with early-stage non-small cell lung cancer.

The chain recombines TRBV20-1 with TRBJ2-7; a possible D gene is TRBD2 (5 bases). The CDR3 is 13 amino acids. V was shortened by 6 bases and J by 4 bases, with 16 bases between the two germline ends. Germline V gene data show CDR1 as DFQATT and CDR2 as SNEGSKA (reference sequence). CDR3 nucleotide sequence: TGCAGTGCCCCCAGGATAGGAGGTTACGAGCAGTACTTC. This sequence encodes CSAPRIGGYEQYF.

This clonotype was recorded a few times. The CDR3: CSAREDLIAKNIQYF. The CDR3 DNA follows: TGCAGTGCTAGGGAGGACTTAATAGCCAAAAACATTCAGTACTTC. The J gene is TRBJ2-4, the V gene TRBV20-1, with D perhaps matching TRBD2 (5 bases). The CDR3 spans 15 residues. Trimming stripped 3 bases from V and 0 bases from J, with 12 bases between. From germline, CDR1 is DFQATT and CDR2 SNEGSKA (reference sequence).

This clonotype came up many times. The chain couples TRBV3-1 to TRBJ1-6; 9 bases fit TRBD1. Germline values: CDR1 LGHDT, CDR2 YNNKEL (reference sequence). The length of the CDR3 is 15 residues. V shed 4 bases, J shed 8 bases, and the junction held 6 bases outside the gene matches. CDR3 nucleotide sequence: TGTGCCAGCAGCCGAATGACAGGGGGTCATTCACCCCTCCACTTT. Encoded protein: CASSRMTGGHSPLHF.

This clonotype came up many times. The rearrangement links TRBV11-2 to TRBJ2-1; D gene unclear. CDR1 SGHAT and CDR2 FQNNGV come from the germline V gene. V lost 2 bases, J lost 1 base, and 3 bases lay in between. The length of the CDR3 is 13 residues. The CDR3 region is CASSLKSYNEQFF. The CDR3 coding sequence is TGTGCCAGCAGCTTAAAGTCCTACAATGAGCAGTTCTTC.

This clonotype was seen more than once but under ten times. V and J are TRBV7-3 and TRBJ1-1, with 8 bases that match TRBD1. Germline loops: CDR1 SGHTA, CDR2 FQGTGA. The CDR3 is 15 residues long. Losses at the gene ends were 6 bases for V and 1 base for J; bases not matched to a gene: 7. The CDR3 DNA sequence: TGTGCCAGCAGTCGGACAGGGAACTGGAACACTGAAGCTTTCTTT. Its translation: CASSRTGNWNTEAFF.

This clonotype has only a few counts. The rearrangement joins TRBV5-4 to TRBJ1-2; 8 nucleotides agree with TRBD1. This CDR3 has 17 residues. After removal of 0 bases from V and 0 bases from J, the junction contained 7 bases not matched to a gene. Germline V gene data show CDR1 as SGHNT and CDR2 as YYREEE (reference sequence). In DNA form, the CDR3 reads TGTGCCAGCAGCTTGGACCCGGGACAGGCTTCTAACTATGGCTACACCTTC. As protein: CASSLDPGQASNYGYTF.

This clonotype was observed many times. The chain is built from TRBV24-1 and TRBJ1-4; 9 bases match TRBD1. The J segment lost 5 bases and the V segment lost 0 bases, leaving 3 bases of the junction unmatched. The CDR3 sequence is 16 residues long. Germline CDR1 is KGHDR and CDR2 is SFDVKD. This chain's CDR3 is CATSDLQGTGNEKLFF. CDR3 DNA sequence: TGTGCCACCAGTGATTTGCAAGGGACAGGGAATGAAAAACTGTTTTTT.

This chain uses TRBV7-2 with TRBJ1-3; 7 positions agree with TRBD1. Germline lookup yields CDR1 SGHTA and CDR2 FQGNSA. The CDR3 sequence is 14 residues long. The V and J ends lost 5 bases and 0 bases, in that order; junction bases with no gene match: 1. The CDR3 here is CASSRDSSGNTIYF. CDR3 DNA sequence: TGTGCCAGCAGCCGGGACAGCTCTGGAAACACCATATATTTT.

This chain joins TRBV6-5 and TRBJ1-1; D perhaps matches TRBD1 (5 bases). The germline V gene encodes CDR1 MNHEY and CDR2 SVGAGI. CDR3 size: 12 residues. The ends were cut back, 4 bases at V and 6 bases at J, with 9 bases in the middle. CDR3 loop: CASSLRGAEAFF. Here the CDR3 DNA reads TGTGCCAGCAGTTTGCGGGGGGCTGAAGCTTTCTTT.

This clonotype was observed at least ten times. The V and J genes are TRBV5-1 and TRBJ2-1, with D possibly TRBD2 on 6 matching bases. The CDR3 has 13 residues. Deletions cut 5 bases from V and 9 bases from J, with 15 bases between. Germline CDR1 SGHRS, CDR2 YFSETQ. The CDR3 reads CASRNGLEGEQFF. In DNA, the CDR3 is TGCGCCAGCAGGAATGGACTGGAGGGTGAGCAGTTCTTC.

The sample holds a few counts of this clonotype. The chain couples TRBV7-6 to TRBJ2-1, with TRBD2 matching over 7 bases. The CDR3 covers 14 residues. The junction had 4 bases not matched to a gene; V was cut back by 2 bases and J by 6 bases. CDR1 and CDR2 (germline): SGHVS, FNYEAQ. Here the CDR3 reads CASSLYSSGNEQFF. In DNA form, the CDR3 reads TGTGCCAGCAGCTTATATTCTAGCGGCAATGAGCAGTTCTTC.

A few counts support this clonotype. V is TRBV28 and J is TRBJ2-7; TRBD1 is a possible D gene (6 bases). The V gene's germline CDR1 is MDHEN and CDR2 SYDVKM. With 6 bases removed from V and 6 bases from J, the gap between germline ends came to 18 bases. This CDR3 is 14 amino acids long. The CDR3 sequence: CASRLNRDLSEQYF. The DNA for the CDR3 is TGTGCCAGCAGGCTAAACAGGGATTTAAGCGAGCAGTACTTC.

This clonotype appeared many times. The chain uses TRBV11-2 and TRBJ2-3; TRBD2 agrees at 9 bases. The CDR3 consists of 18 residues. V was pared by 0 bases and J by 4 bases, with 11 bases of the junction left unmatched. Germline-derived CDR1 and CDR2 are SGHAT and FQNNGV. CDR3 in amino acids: CASSLEGLAGPGADTQYF. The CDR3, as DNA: TGTGCCAGCAGCTTAGAAGGCCTAGCGGGGCCCGGGGCAGATACGCAGTATTTT.

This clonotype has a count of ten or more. The CDR3 DNA is TGCAGTGCTAGAGACGACAGGGCGGGCAATCAGCCCCAGCATTTT. Translating gives CSARDDRAGNQPQHF. The V gene is TRBV20-1, the J gene TRBJ1-5, with 7 bases matching TRBD1. The CDR3 has 15 residues. After removal of 0 bases from V and 2 bases from J, the junction contained 4 bases not matched to a gene. The germline V gene has CDR1 DFQATT and CDR2 SNEGSKA (reference sequence).

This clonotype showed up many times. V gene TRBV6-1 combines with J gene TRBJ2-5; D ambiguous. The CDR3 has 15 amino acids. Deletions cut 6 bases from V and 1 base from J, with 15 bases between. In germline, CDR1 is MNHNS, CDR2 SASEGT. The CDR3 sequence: CASSHTTVAQETQYF. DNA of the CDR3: TGTGCCAGCAGCCATACAACAGTGGCCCAAGAGACCCAGTACTTC.

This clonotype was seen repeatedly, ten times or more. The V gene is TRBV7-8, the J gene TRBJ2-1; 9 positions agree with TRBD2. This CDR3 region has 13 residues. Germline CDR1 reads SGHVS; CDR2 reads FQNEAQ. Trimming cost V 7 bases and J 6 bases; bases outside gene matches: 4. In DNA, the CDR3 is TGTGCCAGCATTGGCGGGGGGGCCAATGAGCAGTTCTTC. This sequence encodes CASIGGGANEQFF.

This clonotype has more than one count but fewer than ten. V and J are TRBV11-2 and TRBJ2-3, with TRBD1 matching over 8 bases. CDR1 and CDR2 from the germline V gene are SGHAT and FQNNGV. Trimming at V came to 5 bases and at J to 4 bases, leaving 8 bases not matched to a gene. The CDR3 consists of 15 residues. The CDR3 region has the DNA TGTGCCAGCAGCCGATCGACAGGGGTCGCAGATACGCAGTATTTT. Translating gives CASSRSTGVADTQYF.

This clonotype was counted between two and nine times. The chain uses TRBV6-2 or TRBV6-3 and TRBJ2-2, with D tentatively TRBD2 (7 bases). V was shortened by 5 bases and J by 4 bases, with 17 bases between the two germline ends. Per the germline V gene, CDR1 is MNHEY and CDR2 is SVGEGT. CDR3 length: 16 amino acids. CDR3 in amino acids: CASSPWEGVFTGELFF. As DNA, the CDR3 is TGTGCCAGCAGTCCTTGGGAGGGGGTTTTCACCGGGGAGCTGTTTTTT.

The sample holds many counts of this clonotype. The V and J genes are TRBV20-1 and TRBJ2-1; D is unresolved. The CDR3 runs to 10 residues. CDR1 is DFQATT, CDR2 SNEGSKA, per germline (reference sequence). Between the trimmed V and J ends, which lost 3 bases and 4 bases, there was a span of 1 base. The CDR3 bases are TGCAGTGCTAGTTACAATGAGCAGTTCTTC. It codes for CSASYNEQFF.

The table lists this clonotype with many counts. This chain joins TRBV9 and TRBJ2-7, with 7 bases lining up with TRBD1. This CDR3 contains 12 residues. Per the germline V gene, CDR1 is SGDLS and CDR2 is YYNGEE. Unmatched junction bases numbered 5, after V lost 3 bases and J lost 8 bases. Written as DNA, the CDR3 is TGTGCCAGCAGCGGGCAGGGGGTACAGCAGTACTTC. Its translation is CASSGQGVQQYF.

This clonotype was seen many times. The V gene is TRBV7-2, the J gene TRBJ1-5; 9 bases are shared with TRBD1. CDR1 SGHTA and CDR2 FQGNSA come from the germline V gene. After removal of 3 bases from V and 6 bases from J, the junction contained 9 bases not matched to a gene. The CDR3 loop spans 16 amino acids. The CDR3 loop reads CASSLAGTGLTQPQHF. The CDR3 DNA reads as TGTGCCAGCAGCTTGGCGGGGACAGGGTTGACTCAGCCCCAGCATTTT.

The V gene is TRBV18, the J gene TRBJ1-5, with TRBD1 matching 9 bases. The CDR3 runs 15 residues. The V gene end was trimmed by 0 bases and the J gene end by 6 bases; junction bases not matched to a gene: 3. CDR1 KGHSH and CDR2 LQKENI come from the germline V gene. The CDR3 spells CASSPPGQGGQPQHF. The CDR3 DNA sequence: TGTGCCAGCTCACCACCGGGACAGGGTGGTCAGCCCCAGCATTTT. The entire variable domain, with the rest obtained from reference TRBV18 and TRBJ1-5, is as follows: NAGVMQNPRHLVRRRGQEARLRCSPMKGHSHVYWYRQLPEEGLKFMVYLQKENIIDESGMPKERFSAEFPKEGPSILRIQQVVRGDSAAYFCASSPPGQGGQPQHFGDGTRLSIL.

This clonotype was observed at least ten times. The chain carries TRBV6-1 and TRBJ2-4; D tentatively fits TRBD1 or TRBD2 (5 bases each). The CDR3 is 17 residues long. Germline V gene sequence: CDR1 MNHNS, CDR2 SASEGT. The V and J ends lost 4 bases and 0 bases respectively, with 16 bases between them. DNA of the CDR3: TGTGCCAGCAGTGTTGGCCGGGACCCTATAGCCAAAAACATTCAGTACTTC. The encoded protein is CASSVGRDPIAKNIQYF.

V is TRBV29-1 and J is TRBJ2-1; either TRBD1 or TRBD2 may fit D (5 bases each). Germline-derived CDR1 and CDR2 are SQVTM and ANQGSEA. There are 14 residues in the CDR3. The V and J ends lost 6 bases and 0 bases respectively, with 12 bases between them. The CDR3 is CSVRGSDSYNEQFF. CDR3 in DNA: TGCAGCGTCCGGGGCTCTGACTCCTACAATGAGCAGTTCTTC.

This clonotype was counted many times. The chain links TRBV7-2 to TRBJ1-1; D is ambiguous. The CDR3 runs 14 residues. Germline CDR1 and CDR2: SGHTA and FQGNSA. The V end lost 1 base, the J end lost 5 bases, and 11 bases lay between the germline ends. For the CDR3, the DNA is TGTGCCAGCAGCTTAGGAAGAAGGTCAACTGAAGCTTTCTTT. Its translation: CASSLGRRSTEAFF.

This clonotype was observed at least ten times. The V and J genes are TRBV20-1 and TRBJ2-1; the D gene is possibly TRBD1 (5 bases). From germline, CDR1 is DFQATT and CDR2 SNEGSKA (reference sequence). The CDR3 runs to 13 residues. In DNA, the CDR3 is TGCAGCCACGTTGGGGCATCCTACAATGAGCAGTTCTTC. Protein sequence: CSHVGASYNEQFF.

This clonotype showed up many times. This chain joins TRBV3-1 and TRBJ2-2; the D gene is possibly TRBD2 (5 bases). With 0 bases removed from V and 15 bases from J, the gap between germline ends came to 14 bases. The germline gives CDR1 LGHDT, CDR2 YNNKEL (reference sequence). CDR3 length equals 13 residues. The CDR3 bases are TGTGCCAGCAGCCAAGATATCAGGAGGACGGTGTTTTTT. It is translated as CASSQDIRRTVFF.

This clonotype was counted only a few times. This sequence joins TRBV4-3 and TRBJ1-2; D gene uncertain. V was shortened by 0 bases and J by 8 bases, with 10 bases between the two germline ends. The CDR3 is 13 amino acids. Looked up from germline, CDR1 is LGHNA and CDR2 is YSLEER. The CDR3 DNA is TGCGCCAGCAGCCAAGAATATTTCGGGGGCTACACCTTC. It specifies CASSQEYFGGYTF.